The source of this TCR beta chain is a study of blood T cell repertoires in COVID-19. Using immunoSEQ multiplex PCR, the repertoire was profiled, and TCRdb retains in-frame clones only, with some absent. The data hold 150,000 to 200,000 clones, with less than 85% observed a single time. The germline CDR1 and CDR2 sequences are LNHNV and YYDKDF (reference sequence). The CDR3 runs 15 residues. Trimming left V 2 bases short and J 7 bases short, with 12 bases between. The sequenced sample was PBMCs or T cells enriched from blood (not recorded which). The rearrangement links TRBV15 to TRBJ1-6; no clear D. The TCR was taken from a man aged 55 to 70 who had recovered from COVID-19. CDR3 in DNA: TGTGCCACCAGCAGATCCAGGCAGGCAAATTCACCCCTCCACTTT. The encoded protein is CATSRSRQANSPLHF.